Following are 25 T cell receptor beta chains from one sample sequenced in a study of regulatory T cells in long-lasting Graves disease. Time point noted: persistent/refractory GD, antithyroid drugs over 5 years with positive TRAb. Extracted PBMC RNA gave rise to the TCR library. Construction of the TCR beta libraries employed iRepertoire HTBI primers in conjunction with Arm-PCR of CDR3 regions. From the multiplex PCR reads, TCRdb called clonotypes with MiXCR, one entry per CDR3 protein. This table holds around 430,000 distinct CDR3 sequences, approximately 23% found once. The source material was peripheral blood mononuclear cells (PBMCs), sampled when the disease was refractory, from a patient treated with antithyroid drugs. Receptor source: a female donor with Graves disease.

This chain links TRBV9 with TRBJ1-1; D may be TRBD1 (6 bases). This CDR3 spans 14 amino acids. Looked up from germline, CDR1 is SGDLS and CDR2 is YYNGEE. V gave up 4 bases and J gave up 0 bases, with 10 bases separating them. Here the CDR3 DNA reads TGTGCCAGCAGCAGGGGGAGAGTGAACACTGAAGCTTTCTTT. The encoded protein is CASSRGRVNTEAFF.

This CDR3 is CASSPGLSGGGETQYF. CDR3 coding DNA: TGTGCCAGCAGTCCGGGCCTCAGCGGGGGGGGGGAGACCCAGTACTTC. This chain uses TRBV6-1 with TRBJ2-5, with TRBD2 matching over 10 bases. V dropped 5 bases and J dropped 5; count of bases not matched to a gene: 11. Germline lookup yields CDR1 MNHNS and CDR2 SASEGT. There are 16 residues in the CDR3.

This clonotype showed up just a few times. The chain recombines TRBV20-1 with TRBJ2-7; D gene ambiguous. Germline lookup yields CDR1 DFQATT and CDR2 SNEGSKA (reference sequence). The CDR3 has 13 residues. Trimming cost V 4 bases and J 0 bases, with 10 bases left between them. CDR3 region: CSATGGTSYEQYF. The CDR3, as DNA: TGCAGTGCTACGGGCGGTACCTCCTACGAGCAGTACTTC.

This clonotype showed up many times. The chain employs TRBV20-1 and TRBJ2-5; 8 positions agree with TRBD1. V shed 6 bases, J shed 2 bases, and the junction held 5 bases outside the gene matches. Germline V gene sequence: CDR1 DFQATT, CDR2 SNEGSKA (reference sequence). This CDR3 contains 13 residues. CDR3 residues: CSANGQGQETQYF. The CDR3 DNA is TGCAGTGCAAACGGACAGGGACAAGAGACCCAGTACTTC.

This chain connects TRBV3-1 to TRBJ2-5; tentatively, D is TRBD2 (6 bases). CDR1 and CDR2 from the germline V gene are LGHDT and YNNKEL (reference sequence). The CDR3 length is 15 residues. The V and J ends lost 2 bases and 1 base respectively, with 11 bases between them. The CDR3: CASSQIPGLQETQYF. The CDR3 DNA reads as TGTGCCAGCAGCCAAATCCCGGGACTCCAAGAGACCCAGTACTTC.

This clonotype has at least ten counts. The chain carries TRBV11-2 and TRBJ1-4; TRBD1 is a possible D gene (5 bases). V gave up 1 base and J gave up 5 bases, with 17 bases separating them. CDR3 length: 17 residues. In germline, CDR1 is SGHAT, CDR2 FQNNGV. CDR3 sequence (DNA): TGTGCCAGCAGCTTAGGGCCCCGGGCAGGGCAAAATGAAAAACTGTTTTTT. It yields the protein CASSLGPRAGQNEKLFF.

V is TRBV18 and J is TRBJ1-1, with TRBD1 identical over 7 bases. The ends lost 0 bases at V and 3 bases at J; junction bases unmatched: 7. Germline CDR1 and CDR2: KGHSH and LQKENI. The length of the CDR3 is 16 residues. CDR3 loop: CASSPPTGAGDTEAFF. Written as DNA, the CDR3 is TGTGCCAGCTCACCACCCACAGGGGCCGGGGACACTGAAGCTTTCTTT.

The chain combines TRBV6-2 or TRBV6-3 with TRBJ1-6, with D unclear. The CDR3 consists of 14 residues. CDR1 is MNHEY and CDR2 is SVGEGT in the germline V gene. The V and J ends lost 6 bases and 8 bases respectively, with 14 bases between them. The DNA of the CDR3 is TGTGCCAGCAGGCCGAAGGTTGACGATTCACCCCTCCACTTT. Its translation is CASRPKVDDSPLHF.

The V call is TRBV19, the J call TRBJ2-7; TRBD1 matches at 12 bases. Germline CDR1 reads LNHDA; CDR2 reads SQIVND (reference sequence). Germline trimming cut 0 bases from V and 5 bases from J; bases unmatched to any gene: 8. The CDR3 totals 17 residues. This CDR3 is CASSIDRYGTGGDEQYF. The CDR3 nucleotides are TGTGCCAGTAGTATAGATCGATACGGGACAGGGGGCGACGAGCAGTACTTC.

The chain joins TRBV3-1 to TRBJ1-1; the D is unclear. The CDR3 is 14 residues long. The V gene lost 4 bases and the J gene lost 4 bases, with 13 bases spanning the gap. Germline V gene lookup returns CDR1 LGHDT and CDR2 YNNKEL (reference sequence). The CDR3: CASSRGRAATEAFF. CDR3 sequence (DNA): TGTGCCAGCAGCCGCGGAAGGGCGGCCACTGAAGCTTTCTTT. Using reference TRBV3-1 and TRBJ1-1 for the parts outside the CDR3, the full variable domain is DTAVSQTPKYLVTQMGNDKSIKCEQNLGHDTMYWYKQDSKKFLKIMFSYNNKELIINETVPNRFSPKSPDKAHLNLHINSLELGDSAVYFCASSRGRAATEAFFGQGTRLTVV.

This clonotype was counted many times. This rearrangement joins TRBV10-3 to TRBJ1-2; maybe TRBD1 (6 bases). The CDR3 totals 14 residues. Trimming cost V 4 bases and J 9 bases, with 18 bases left between them. Germline CDR1 ENHRY, CDR2 SYGVKD. The CDR3 DNA reads TGTGCCATCAGTGTGAGGGGGGATTCTATTAGCTACACCTTC. This codes for CAISVRGDSISYTF.

This clonotype was found many times. The V gene is TRBV12-3 or TRBV12-4, the J gene TRBJ1-4; 7 bases match TRBD1. This CDR3 region has 14 residues. J gave up 7 bases and V 6 bases, and 8 bases lay outside the gene matches. The CDR3 spells CASSPSGGFEKLFF. The CDR3 DNA reads as TGTGCCAGCAGCCCCTCAGGGGGGTTTGAAAAACTGTTTTTT.

This chain joins TRBV27 and TRBJ2-5; D remains unclear. The better agreement between TRBJ2-7 and the DNA end casts doubt on the J call. Germline loops: CDR1 MNHEY, CDR2 SMNVEV (reference sequence). CDR3 size: 13 residues. The CDR3 DNA reads as TGTGCCAGCAGGGTCGGGCGTTTGGACGAGCAGTACTTC. Translating gives CASRVGRLDEQYF.

With respect to this clonotype: This may be a read error: a much more frequent sequence differs by one nucleotide. The rearrangement uses TRBV7-2 and TRBJ2-1; 8 nucleotides align to TRBD2. The J call is doubtful: the DNA matches TRBJ2-5 better. The length of the CDR3 is 13 residues. Germline assignment: CDR1 SGHTA and CDR2 FQGNSA. The CDR3 DNA sequence: TGTGCCAGCGGCTTAGCGGGATCAAAGACCCAGTACTTC. Protein: CASGLAGSKTQYF.

The genes are TRBV5-6 and TRBJ1-6, with 10 bases matching TRBD1. The CDR3 is made up of 17 amino acids. Germline CDR1 is SGHDT and CDR2 is YYEEEE. J was trimmed by 1 base and V by 4 bases; bases with no gene match: 5. The CDR3 here is CASSQPGQGSYNSPLHF. The CDR3 region has the DNA TGTGCCAGCAGCCAACCGGGACAGGGGTCCTATAATTCACCCCTCCACTTT.

The chain has TRBV20-1 and TRBJ2-2; D could derive from TRBD1 or TRBD2 (5 bases each). Trimming shortened V by 3 bases and J by 6 bases, and 11 bases separated the two germline ends. Germline CDR1 reads DFQATT; CDR2 reads SNEGSKA (reference sequence). The CDR3 is made up of 13 amino acids. The chain's CDR3 is CSASGVRAGELFF. The CDR3 DNA is TGCAGTGCTAGCGGGGTCAGGGCCGGGGAGCTGTTTTTT.

At least ten counts were recorded for this clonotype. The J gene is TRBJ2-7, the V gene TRBV28; D may be TRBD2 (5 bases). The ends were cut back, 8 bases at V and 4 bases at J, with 18 bases in the middle. The CDR3 has 14 residues. CDR1 and CDR2 (germline): MDHEN, SYDVKM. CDR3 nucleotides: TGTGCCAGCTGTCATCCCGGGGTCCTTTACGAGCAGTACTTC. Translated: CASCHPGVLYEQYF.

Regarding this clonotype: Likely a read error: the CDR3 ends without its conserved phenylalanine or tryptophan. This sequence joins TRBV28 and TRBJ1-1; TRBD1 might be the D (6 bases). Trimming took 10 bases from V and 4 from J, leaving 16 bases between them. CDR1 MDHEN and CDR2 SYDVKM come from the germline V gene. CDR3 length equals 13 residues. The CDR3 bases are TGTGCCACAAACAGGGCTAGGGCCACTGAAGCTTTCCTT. It translates to CATNRARATEAFL.

This clonotype has ten or more counts. J is TRBJ1-6 and V is TRBV2, with D possibly being TRBD1 (6 bases). Trimming took 2 bases from V and 10 from J, leaving 15 bases between them. Looked up from germline, CDR1 is SNHLY and CDR2 is FYNNEI. This CDR3 region has 15 residues. The CDR3 DNA reads as TGTGCCAGCAGTGAACTTCGCGCGGGGGCCTCACCCCTCCACTTT. Its translation: CASSELRAGASPLHF.

V and J are TRBV7-9 and TRBJ2-7; the D gene is possibly TRBD1 (5 bases). V lost 0 bases and J 4 bases, leaving 22 bases between the germline ends. The CDR3 covers 18 residues. The germline CDR1 and CDR2 sequences are SEHNR and FQNEAQ (reference sequence). The CDR3 reads CASSLANLSGPPEYEQYF. DNA of the CDR3: TGTGCCAGCAGCTTAGCGAACTTATCAGGGCCTCCCGAATACGAGCAGTACTTC.

This clonotype was detected only a few times. The chain has TRBV30 and TRBJ2-7; 7 nucleotides match TRBD1. Looked up from germline, CDR1 is GTSNPN and CDR2 is SVGIG (reference sequence). V trimming: 0 bases; J trimming: 2 bases; junction bases outside the gene matches: 7. This CDR3 comprises 15 residues. CDR3 nucleotide sequence: TGTGCCTGGAGTGTAGGGACAGATCTCCCCTACGAGCAGTACTTC. Encoded protein: CAWSVGTDLPYEQYF.

The rearrangement joins TRBV30 to TRBJ1-5; TRBD1 matches 8 bases. Trimming removed 1 base from V and 3 bases from J; junction bases left unmatched: 5. The length of the CDR3 is 15 residues. CDR1 is GTSNPN and CDR2 is SVGIG in the germline V gene (reference sequence). CDR3 region: CAWSGAGGPNQPQHF. The CDR3 region has the DNA TGTGCCTGGAGTGGGGCAGGGGGCCCCAATCAGCCCCAGCATTTT.

This clonotype came up a few times. This rearrangement joins TRBV29-1 to TRBJ2-2; 7 nucleotides agree with TRBD2. This CDR3 contains 13 residues. Germline assignment: CDR1 SQVTM and CDR2 ANQGSEA. The ends lost 3 bases at V and 5 bases at J; junction bases unmatched: 3. The CDR3 coding sequence is TGCAGCGTTGACGACGGGGGGACCGGGGAGCTGTTTTTT. Amino acids: CSVDDGGTGELFF.

The DNA of the CDR3 is TGTGCCAGCAGTTACGGACAGGGGAGCGACCCCGGCGAGCAGTACTTC. The encoded protein is CASSYGQGSDPGEQYF. V usage is TRBV12-3 or TRBV12-4 and J usage is TRBJ2-7, with 9 nucleotides matching TRBD1. The CDR3 extends over 16 amino acids. The junction had 13 bases not matched to a gene; V was cut back by 4 bases and J by 6 bases.

This clonotype was picked up many times. The rearrangement uses TRBV7-3 and TRBJ1-1; D is ambiguous. The CDR3 covers 13 residues. Germline values: CDR1 SGHTA, CDR2 FQGTGA. Trimming removed 5 bases from V and 7 bases from J, with 14 bases in between. The CDR3 here is CASSPGPTFEAFF. The CDR3 coding sequence is TGTGCCAGCAGCCCAGGACCTACTTTTGAAGCTTTCTTT.